This entry concerns a single T cell receptor (beta chain). The antigen this receptor binds is unknown. No base-level quality is on record; no much larger clone is a single base apart. The donors were included in the validation cohort of around 120 subjects, a group kept apart from the approximately 650-subject first cohort. These data originate in a study of cytomegalovirus exposure and HLA in healthy donors (dated by TCRdb to about 2017). Turning to the overall study: A later analysis indicated that the roughly 120 validation repertoires were generated on the platform also employed for the approximately 690 repertoires of the first cohort. To predict cytomegalovirus infection status, the study brought together high-throughput TCR immunosequencing, statistical association of individual TCRs with disease status, and machine learning. Besides the first cohort of roughly 640 subjects, a separate validation cohort made up of over 100 different subjects was used. The study aimed to test whether cataloging public T cell receptors could reveal signatures of past pathogen exposure.

Library generation was performed with the immunoSEQ multiplex PCR assay. In the original analysis: A statistical classification framework was built for diagnosing cytomegalovirus status from the catalog of TCR beta chain sequences. In its TCRdb copy, this immuneACCESS table keeps in-frame sequences only and misses some clones. Where compared with another copy, unresolved V genes explain less than half of these, and the others have no known cause. The V and J calls and clone size come from that table; D and trimming were worked out from the DNA. The sample records about 64,000 clones, roughly 90% of which are singletons. The top ten clones comprise over 1.5% of the sample. Summary of the overall study and its limitations: A few of the identified cytomegalovirus-associated TCR beta chains were confirmed in vitro to be specific for cytomegalovirus antigens. Of the cluster scores, 90% to 95% were above 0 in a later analysis, which found that TCRs clustered in the first cohort also tended to co-occur in the 130 or so validation repertoires. A later analysis had no HLA typing for the validation cohort, so co-occurrence there was scored across all 130 or so repertoires. Most TCR sequences were observed very rarely across donors, whereas some public TCRs were present in many individuals. It was suggested by the authors that the approach could potentially be generalized to other disease states and immunological phenotypes. Cytomegalovirus status was reported to be diagnosed by the classifier with high specificity and sensitivity in both the original and validation cohorts. A total of fewer than 200 TCR beta chains were listed by the study as associated with cytomegalovirus.

In the germline V gene, CDR1 corresponds to SGHTA and CDR2 to FQGNSA. The CDR3 goes from the cysteine to the phenylalanine over 15 residues. CDR3 DNA is the only sequence kept; it has 45 bases, read in frame from the first base. V has 5 bases trimmed and J has 2 bases trimmed; junction bases matching no gene number 7. Rearrangement joined TRBV7-2 to TRBJ2-7, and 9 bases in between align with TRBD2. What was sequenced was PBMCs. This clonotype was sampled from a woman younger than 35 in good health and CMV-seronegative. The DNA is TGTGCCAGCAGCCCCCGGGCGGGGGGGACCTACGAGCAGTACTTC. Its coded protein is CASSPRAGGTYEQYF.